This T cell receptor beta chain derives from a study of T-cell memory formation after mild COVID-19. About the study: TCR clusters were largely donor specific. Broader study findings: CD4+ contracting clones were found mainly in CM and EM, and CD8+ ones in EMRA.

As concerns this clonotype: What it binds is not known.

Trimming cost V 3 bases and J 0 bases, with 12 bases left between them. The CDR3 covers 16 residues. Constant-segment primers and 5'RACE yielded cDNA libraries for TCR alpha and TCR beta, each carrying sample barcodes and UMIs. TCRdb ran MiXCR on the 5' RACE reads and lists one entry per CDR3 protein. The sample has about 160,000 distinct CDR3 sequences; less than 40% are singletons. The sequenced material came from PBMCs or a T cell subset sorted from them (not recorded which). This rearrangement joins TRBV12-3 or TRBV12-4 to TRBJ1-5; no clear D gene. This TCR was recovered from an adult woman who had mild COVID-19 (a few samples of this study predate the infection). Cell type and time point are not known. Here the CDR3 reads CASSLQVSYSNQPQHF. CDR3 DNA sequence: TGTGCCAGCAGTTTGCAAGTGTCTTATAGCAATCAGCCCCAGCATTTT.